The clone carrying this T cell receptor beta chain was detected a few times. No antigen is known for it. The data were taken from a study of beta chain features in type 1 diabetes. Overall study results and limits: For cells with high TCR expression, cDNA sequencing could yield over-representation. In the patient group, naive, central memory and Treg TCRB repertoires seemed more alike than in the healthy donor group. Within each of all four CD4+ subsets, Type 1 diabetes patients had TCRB CDR3s that were moderately but significantly shorter. Whether TCRB rearrangement is influenced by HLA type was left unresolved in this analysis.

Of the isolated RNA, all was reverse transcribed, and so the sequenced material was expressed TCRB transcripts. TCRdb's table, derived via immunoSEQ multiplex PCR, lists solely in-frame clones and lacks some. The table has about 350,000 clones, about 18% seen once. This CDR3 spans 14 amino acids. V lost 5 bases and J lost 3; bases outside the gene matches: 6. Germline CDR1 and CDR2: SEHNR and FQNEAQ (reference sequence). The chain recombines TRBV7-9 with TRBJ1-1, with TRBD1 identical over 7 bases. This sequence was found in a woman aged 18-29 years in good health. The sample consisted of naive CD4+ T cells from blood. CDR3 protein: CASSHDRVDTEAFF. The CDR3 nucleotides read TGTGCCAGCAGCCACGACAGGGTGGACACTGAAGCTTTCTTT.